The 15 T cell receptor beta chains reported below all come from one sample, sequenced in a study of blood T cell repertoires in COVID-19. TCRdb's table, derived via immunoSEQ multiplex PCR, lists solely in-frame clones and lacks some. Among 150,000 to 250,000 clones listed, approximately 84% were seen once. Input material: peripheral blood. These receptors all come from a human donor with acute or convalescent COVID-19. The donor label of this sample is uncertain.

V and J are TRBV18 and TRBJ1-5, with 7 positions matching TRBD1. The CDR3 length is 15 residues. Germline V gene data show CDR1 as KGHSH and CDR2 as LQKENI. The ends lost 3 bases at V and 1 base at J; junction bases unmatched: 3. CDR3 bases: TGTGCCAGCTCACCTCTGGGACAGAGCAATCAGCCCCAGCATTTT. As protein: CASSPLGQSNQPQHF.

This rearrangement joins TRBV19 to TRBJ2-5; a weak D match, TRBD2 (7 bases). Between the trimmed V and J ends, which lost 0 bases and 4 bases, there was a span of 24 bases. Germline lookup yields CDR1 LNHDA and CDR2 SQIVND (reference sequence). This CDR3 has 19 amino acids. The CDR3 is CASSIDGGGRLGLLETQYF. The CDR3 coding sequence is TGTGCCAGTAGTATAGATGGGGGGGGCAGGCTCGGGTTATTAGAGACCCAGTACTTC. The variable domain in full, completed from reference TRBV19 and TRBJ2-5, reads DGGITQSPKYLFRKEGQNVTLSCEQNLNHDAMYWYRQDPGQGLRLIYYSQIVNDFQKGDIAEGYSVSREKKESFPLTVTSAQKNPTAFYLCASSIDGGGRLGLLETQYFGPGTRLLVL.

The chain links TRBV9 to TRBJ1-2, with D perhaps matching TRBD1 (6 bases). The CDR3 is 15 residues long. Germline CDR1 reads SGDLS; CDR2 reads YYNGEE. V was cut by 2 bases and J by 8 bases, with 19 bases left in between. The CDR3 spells CASSVPGAIGRGYTF. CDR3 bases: TGTGCCAGCAGCGTCCCGGGGGCCATCGGGAGGGGCTACACCTTC.

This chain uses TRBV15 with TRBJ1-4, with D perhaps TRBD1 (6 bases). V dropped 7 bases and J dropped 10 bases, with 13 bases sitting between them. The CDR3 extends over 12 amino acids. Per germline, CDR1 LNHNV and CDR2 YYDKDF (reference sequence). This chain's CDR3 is CATNQGFGKLFF. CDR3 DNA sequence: TGTGCCACCAACCAGGGGTTCGGAAAACTGTTTTTT.

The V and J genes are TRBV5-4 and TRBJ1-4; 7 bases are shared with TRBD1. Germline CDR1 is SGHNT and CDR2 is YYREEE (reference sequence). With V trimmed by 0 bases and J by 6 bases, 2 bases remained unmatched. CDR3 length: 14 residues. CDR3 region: CASSLDQGDEKLFF. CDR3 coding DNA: TGTGCCAGCAGCTTGGATCAGGGGGATGAAAAACTGTTTTTT.

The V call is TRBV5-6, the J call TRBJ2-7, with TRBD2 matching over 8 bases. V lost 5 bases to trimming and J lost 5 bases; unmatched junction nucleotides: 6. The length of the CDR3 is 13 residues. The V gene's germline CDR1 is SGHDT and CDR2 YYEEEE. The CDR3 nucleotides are TGTGCCAGCAGTTTAGCGGGAAGCGACGAGCAGTACTTC. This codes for CASSLAGSDEQYF.

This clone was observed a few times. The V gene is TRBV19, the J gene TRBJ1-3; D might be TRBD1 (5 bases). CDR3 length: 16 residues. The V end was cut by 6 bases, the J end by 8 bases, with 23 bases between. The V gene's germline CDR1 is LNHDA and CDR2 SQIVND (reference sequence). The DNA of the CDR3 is TGTGCCAGTAGCCCCGCCGAGCTGGGGGGGAGAGACACCATATATTTT. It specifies CASSPAELGGRDTIYF.

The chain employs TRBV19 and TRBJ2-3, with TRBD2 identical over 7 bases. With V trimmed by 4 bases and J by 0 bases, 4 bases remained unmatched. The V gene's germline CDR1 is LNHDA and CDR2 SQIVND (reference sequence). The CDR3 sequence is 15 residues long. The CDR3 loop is CASSTGTTSTDTQYF. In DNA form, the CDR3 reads TGTGCCAGTAGTACCGGGACTACAAGCACAGATACGCAGTATTTT.

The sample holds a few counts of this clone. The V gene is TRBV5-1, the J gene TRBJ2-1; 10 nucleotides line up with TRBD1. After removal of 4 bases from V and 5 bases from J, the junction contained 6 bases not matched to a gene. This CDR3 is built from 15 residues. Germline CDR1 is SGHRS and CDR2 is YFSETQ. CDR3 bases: TGCGCCAGCAGCCGACAGGGGGCGGCAGACAATGAGCAGTTCTTC. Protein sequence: CASSRQGAADNEQFF. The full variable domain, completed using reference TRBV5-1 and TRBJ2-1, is KAGVTQTPRYLIKTRGQQVTLSCSPISGHRSVSWYQQTPGQGLQFLFEYFSETQRNKGNFPGRFSGRQFSNSRSEMNVSTLELGDSALYLCASSRQGAADNEQFFGPGTRLTVL.

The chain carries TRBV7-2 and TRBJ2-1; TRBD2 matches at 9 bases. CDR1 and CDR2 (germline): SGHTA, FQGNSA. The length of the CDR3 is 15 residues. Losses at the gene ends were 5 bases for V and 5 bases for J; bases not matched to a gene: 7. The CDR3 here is CASSPGLARHNEQFF. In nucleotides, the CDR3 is TGTGCCAGCAGCCCTGGACTAGCGAGGCACAATGAGCAGTTCTTC.

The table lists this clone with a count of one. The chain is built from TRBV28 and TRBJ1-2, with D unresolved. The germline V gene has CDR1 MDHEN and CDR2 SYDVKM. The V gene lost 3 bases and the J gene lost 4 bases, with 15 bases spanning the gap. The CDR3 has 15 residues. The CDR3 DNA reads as TGTGCCAGCAGTTTCCCGCTCGGGGTGGGCTATGGCTACACCTTC. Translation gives CASSFPLGVGYGYTF.

The CDR3 sequence: CAWSTGTGSYSNQPQHF. The CDR3 DNA reads as TGTGCCTGGAGTACCGGGACAGGATCATATAGCAATCAGCCCCAGCATTTT. The J gene is TRBJ1-5, the V gene TRBV30; 8 nucleotides match TRBD1. The CDR3 covers 17 residues. Germline CDR1 and CDR2: GTSNPN and SVGIG (reference sequence). V trimming: 2 bases; J trimming: 0 bases; junction bases outside the gene matches: 9.

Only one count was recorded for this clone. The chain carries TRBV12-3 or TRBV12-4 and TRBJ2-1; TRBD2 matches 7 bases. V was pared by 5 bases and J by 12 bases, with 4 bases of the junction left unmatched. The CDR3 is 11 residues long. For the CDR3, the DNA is TGTGCCAGCAGTGACCAGCGGGGGCAGTTCTTC. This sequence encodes CASSDQRGQFF.

CDR3 in amino acids: CASKPLQGAVMNTEAFF. As DNA, the CDR3 is TGTGCCAGTAAACCGTTACAGGGGGCCGTTATGAACACTGAAGCTTTCTTT. The chain links TRBV19 to TRBJ1-1, with 9 bases lining up with TRBD1. Germline V gene lookup returns CDR1 LNHDA and CDR2 SQIVND (reference sequence). This CDR3 region has 17 residues. The ends lost 7 bases at V and 0 bases at J; junction bases unmatched: 12.

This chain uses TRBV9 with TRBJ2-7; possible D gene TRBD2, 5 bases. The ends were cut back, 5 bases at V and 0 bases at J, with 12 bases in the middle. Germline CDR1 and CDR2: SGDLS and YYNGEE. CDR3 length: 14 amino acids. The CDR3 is CASSRGGSSYEQYF. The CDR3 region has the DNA TGTGCCAGCAGTCGCGGTGGGAGCTCCTACGAGCAGTACTTC.